The present T cell receptor (beta chain) was sequenced within a study of TIL therapy for anti-PD-1-resistant metastatic lung cancer. The overall study: Patients had a median age of almost 55 years (range roughly 35-85).

The germline gives CDR1 PRHDT, CDR2 FYEKMQ (reference sequence). The CDR3 has 13 residues. Trimming removed 2 bases from V and 4 bases from J, with 9 bases in between. Time point indicated: pre-treatment sample, taken before nivolumab and TIL therapy. This was the immunoSEQ v3 assay. Produced via immunoSEQ multiplex PCR; TCRdb's table is partial and in-frame only. This table holds about 50,000 clones, 80% to 90% found once. Study-wide points: Patients were highly selected, enriched for treatment-naive, never-smoker and oncogene-addicted cases.

As regards this clone: What it binds is unknown.

The receptor's source is a person aged 25-85 years with non-small cell lung cancer. V usage is TRBV13 and J usage is TRBJ2-7; possible D gene TRBD2, 5 bases. The material sequenced was blood, taken at baseline. In nucleotides, the CDR3 is TGTGCCAGCAGCTTATTGCGAGGGTACGAGCAGTACTTC. Its translation: CASSLLRGYEQYF. Together with reference TRBV13 and TRBJ2-7, the CDR3 gives the full variable domain: AAGVIQSPRHLIKEKRETATLKCYPIPRHDTVYWYQQGPGQDPQFLISFYEKMQSDKGSIPDRFSAQQFSDYHSELNMSSLELGDSALYFCASSLLRGYEQYFGPGTRLTVT.